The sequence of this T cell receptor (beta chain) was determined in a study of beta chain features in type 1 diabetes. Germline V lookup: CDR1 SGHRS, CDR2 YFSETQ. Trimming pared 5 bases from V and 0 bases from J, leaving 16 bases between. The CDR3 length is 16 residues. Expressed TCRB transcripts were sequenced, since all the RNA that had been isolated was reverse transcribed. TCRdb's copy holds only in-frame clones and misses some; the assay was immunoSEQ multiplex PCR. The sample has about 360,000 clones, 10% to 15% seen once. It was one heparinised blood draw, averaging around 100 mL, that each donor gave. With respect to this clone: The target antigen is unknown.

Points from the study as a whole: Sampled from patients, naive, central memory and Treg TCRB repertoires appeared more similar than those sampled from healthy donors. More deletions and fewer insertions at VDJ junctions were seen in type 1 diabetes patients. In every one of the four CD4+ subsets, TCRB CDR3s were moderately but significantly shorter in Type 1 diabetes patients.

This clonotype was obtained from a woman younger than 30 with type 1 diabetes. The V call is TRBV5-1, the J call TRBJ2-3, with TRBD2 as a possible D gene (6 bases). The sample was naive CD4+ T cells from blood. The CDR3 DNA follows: TGCGCCAGCAGTCAGAGGCGGGGTTCTAGCACAGATACGCAGTATTTT. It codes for CASSQRRGSSTDTQYF.